This T cell receptor (beta chain) is drawn from a study of blood T cells in healthy people across ages. A second PCR of roughly 6 to 12 cycles used a sample-barcoded 5' primer and a J-beta primer mix. TCRdb used MiXCR to reprocess the 5' RACE reads, holding one entry per CDR3 protein. The sample yields 650,000 to 800,000 distinct CDR3 sequences, roughly 44% seen once. As concerns this clonotype: Antigen: not known.

Study-wide points: Unknown CMV status may confound age-related changes in expanded clones.

V lost 3 bases, J lost 6 bases, and 14 bases lay in between. This CDR3 is built from 15 residues. From germline, CDR1 is MNHEY and CDR2 SMNVEV (reference sequence). The specimen sequenced was blood. This sequence joins TRBV27 and TRBJ1-4; D remains ambiguous. This TCR came from a man in his fifties or sixties in good health. CDR3 nucleotide sequence: TGTGCCAGCAGTTTCGCAGGTGTTGGGGATGAAAAACTGTTTTTT. Its translation: CASSFAGVGDEKLFF.